This T cell receptor (beta chain) appears in the sequencing data of a study of T cell repertoires in cytomegalovirus infection. The overall study: Evidence of both CMV infection and a matching HLA type came from public TCR beta signatures.

Points from the study as a whole: CMV-specific TCR beta clonotypes restricted by HLA-C dominated the ex vivo response.

Remarks on this clonotype: Its specificity is unknown.

TCRdb passed the reads through MiXCR, listing each CDR3 protein once. The repertoire holds around 170,000 distinct CDR3 sequences, with approximately 17% as singletons. The germline V gene has CDR1 LGHNT and CDR2 FRNRAP. V was pared by 1 base and J by 7 bases, with 8 bases between. The CDR3 contains 13 residues. The receptor was isolated from a human donor in good health (CMV status not recorded). Some clones in this sample may be carry-over from other donors' samples. The sample taken for sequencing was CD8+ T cells from PBMCs. The rearrangement links TRBV12-5 to TRBJ1-3; D unclear. The CDR3 here is CASGLDGRNTIYF. The CDR3, as DNA: TGTGCTAGTGGTTTGGATGGGAGGAACACCATATATTTT.